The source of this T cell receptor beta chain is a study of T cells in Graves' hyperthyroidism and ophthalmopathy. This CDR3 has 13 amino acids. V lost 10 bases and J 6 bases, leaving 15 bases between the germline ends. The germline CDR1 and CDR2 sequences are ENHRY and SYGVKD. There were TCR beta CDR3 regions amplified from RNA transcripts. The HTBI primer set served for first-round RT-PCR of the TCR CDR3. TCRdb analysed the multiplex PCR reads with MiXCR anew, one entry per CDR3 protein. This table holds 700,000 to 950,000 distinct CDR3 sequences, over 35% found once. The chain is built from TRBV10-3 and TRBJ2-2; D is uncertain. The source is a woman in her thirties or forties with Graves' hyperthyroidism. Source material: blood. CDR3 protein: CASSPLMAGELFF. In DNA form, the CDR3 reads TGTGCCAGCAGCCCTCTTATGGCCGGGGAGCTGTTTTTT.